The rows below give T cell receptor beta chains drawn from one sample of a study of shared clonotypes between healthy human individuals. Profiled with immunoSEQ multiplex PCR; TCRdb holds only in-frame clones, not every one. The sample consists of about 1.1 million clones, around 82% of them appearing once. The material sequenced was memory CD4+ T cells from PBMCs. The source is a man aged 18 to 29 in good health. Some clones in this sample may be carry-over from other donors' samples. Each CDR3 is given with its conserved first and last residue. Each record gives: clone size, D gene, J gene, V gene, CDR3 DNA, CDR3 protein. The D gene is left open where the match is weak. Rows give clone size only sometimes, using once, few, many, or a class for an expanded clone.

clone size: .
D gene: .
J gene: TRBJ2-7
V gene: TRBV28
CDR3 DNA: TGTGCCAGCAGTTTAGTACTGGGGGGCACGGGCGAGCAGTACTTC
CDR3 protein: CASSLVLGGTGEQYF

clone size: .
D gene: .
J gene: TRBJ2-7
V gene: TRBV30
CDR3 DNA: TGTGCCTGGAGTGTACGGACGGAATCCTACGAGCAGTACTTC
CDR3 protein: CAWSVRTESYEQYF

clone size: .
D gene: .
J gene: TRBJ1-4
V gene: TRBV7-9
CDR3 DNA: TGTGCCAGCAGCCCAACAGGGTATTACGAAAAACTGTTTTTT
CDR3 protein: CASSPTGYYEKLFF

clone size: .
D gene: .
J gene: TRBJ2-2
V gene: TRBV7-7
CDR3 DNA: TGTGCCAGCAGCCCACAGAACACCGGGGAGCTGTTTTTT
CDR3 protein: CASSPQNTGELFF

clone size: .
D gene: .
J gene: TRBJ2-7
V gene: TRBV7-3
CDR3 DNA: TGTGCCAGCAGCTTATATTTCGGGGACGAGCAGTACTTC
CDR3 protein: CASSLYFGDEQYF

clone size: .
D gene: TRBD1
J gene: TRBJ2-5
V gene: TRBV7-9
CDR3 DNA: TGTGCCAGCAGCTCCCGGGACAGGGGGAACTTC
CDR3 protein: CASSSRDRGNF

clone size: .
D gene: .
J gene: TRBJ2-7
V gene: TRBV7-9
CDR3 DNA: TGTGCCAGCAGCTCAAGACCCGAAGCCTACGAGCAGTACTTC
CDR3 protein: CASSSRPEAYEQYF

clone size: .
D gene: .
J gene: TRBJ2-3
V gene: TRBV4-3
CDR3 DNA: TGCGCCAGCAGCCGAGAGAGAGATACGCAGTATTTT
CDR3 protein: CASSRERDTQYF

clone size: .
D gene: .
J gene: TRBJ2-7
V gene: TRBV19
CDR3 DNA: TGTGCCAGTAGTATCGGACAGTCTTACTCCTACGAGCAGTACTTC
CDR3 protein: CASSIGQSYSYEQYF

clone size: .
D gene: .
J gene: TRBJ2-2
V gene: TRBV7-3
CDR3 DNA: TGTGCCAGCAGCTTATACGTGGGAACCGGGGAGCTGTTTTTT
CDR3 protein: CASSLYVGTGELFF

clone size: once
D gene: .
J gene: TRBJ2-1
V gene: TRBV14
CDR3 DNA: TGTGCCAGCAGCCAAGAGGGTCCGTTGGGGCAGTTCTTC
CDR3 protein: CASSQEGPLGQFF

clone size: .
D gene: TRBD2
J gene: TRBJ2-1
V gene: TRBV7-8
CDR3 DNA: TGTGCCAGCAGCGCCCCGCGGGAGGCCTCTTCTCAGTTCTTC
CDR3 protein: CASSAPREASSQFF

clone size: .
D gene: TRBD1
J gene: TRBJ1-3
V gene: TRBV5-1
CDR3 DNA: TGCGCCAGCAGCCCCGCTCCTTCGACAGGGCGTCGACACACCATATATTTT
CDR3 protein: CASSPAPSTGRRHTIYF

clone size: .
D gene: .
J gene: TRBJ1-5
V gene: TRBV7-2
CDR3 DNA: TGTGCCAGCAGCTTAGATGGACAGTTCAATCAGCCCCAGCATTTT
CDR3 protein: CASSLDGQFNQPQHF

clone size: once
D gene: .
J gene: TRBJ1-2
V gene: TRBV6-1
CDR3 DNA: TGTGCCAGCAGGTACAGGGTTGGCTACACCTTC
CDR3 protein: CASRYRVGYTF

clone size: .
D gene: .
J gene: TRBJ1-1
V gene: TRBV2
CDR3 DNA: TGTGCCAGCAGTGTAGTAGGCCTGAACACTGAAGCTTTCTTT
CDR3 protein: CASSVVGLNTEAFF

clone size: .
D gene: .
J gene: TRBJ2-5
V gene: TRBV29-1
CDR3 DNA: TGCAGCGTTTCTCCAGAGTCCCTAGGAGGGACCCAGTACTTC
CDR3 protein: CSVSPESLGGTQYF

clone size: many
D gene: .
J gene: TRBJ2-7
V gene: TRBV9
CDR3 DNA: TGTGCCAGCAGCGTAGGGCGGGGAAGCTACGAGCAGTACTTC
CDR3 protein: CASSVGRGSYEQYF

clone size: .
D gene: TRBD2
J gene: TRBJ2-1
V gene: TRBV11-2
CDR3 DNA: TGTGCCAGCAGCTCCCTACCACTAGCGGGAGTTTCAAATGAGCAGTTCTTC
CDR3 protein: CASSSLPLAGVSNEQFF

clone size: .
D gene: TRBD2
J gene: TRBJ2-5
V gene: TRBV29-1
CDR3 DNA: TGCAGCGTTGGCCCGGGGCTAGCGGGCGGCGAGACCCAGTACTTC
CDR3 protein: CSVGPGLAGGETQYF

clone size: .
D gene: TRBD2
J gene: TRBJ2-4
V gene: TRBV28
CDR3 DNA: TGTGCCAGCAGTCCGGGACTAGCGGGAGTGGCGGCCAAAAACATTCAGTACTTC
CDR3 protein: CASSPGLAGVAAKNIQYF

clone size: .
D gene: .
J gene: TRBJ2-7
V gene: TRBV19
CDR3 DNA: TGTGCCAGTAGACGGGAGAGCTCCTACGAGCAGTACTTC
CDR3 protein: CASRRESSYEQYF

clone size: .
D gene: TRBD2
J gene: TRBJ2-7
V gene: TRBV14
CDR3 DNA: TGTGCCAGCAGCCAAGATAGGCTAGCGGGAGACGAGCAGTACTTC
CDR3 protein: CASSQDRLAGDEQYF

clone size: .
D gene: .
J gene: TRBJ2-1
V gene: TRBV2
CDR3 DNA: TGTGCCAGCATCCCCTGGGGGAATGAGCAGTTCTTC
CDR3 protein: CASIPWGNEQFF

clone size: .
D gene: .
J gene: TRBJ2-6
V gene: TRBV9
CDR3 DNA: TGTGCCAGCAGCGTAGCTTTTTGGGGGACTGGGGCCAACGTCCTGACTTTC
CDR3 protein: CASSVAFWGTGANVLTF